What follows describes a single TCR beta chain. This record comes from a study of blood T cell repertoires in COVID-19. Background on the study: Samples taken during acute and convalescent COVID-19 were collected in the United States, Italy and Spain.

In the source study's methods: Amplified reference gene primers provided the basis for estimating nucleated cell counts. Data came from immunoSEQ multiplex PCR; TCRdb stores just in-frame clones and leaves some out. V and J calls and clone size follow that table, whereas D and trimming were derived from the DNA. Of about 260,000 clones listed, less than 90% are singletons. Material for sequencing was peripheral blood. The clonotype originates from a man aged 25 to 40 with active or convalescent COVID-19.

This CDR3 reads CASSDRLGLHSGANVLTF. The DNA for the CDR3 is TGTGCCAGCAGCGACCGACTAGGGCTACACTCTGGGGCCAACGTCCTGACTTTC. The rearrangement uses TRBV9 and TRBJ2-6, with D tentatively TRBD2 (6 bases). Trimming left V 3 bases short and J 0 bases short, with 16 bases between. CDR3 length: 18 amino acids. Germline CDR1 reads SGDLS; CDR2 reads YYNGEE.